The text below deals with one T cell receptor beta chain. The table came from immunoSEQ multiplex PCR; TCRdb's copy has only in-frame clones and leaves some out. The sample lists 26,000 or so clones, roughly nine tenths occurring once. This sample was taken from a study of tissue T cells after allogeneic stem cell transplantation. Study-wide background: Several lines of graft-versus-host disease therapy were given to all patients, all with gastrointestinal involvement.

With 5 bases removed from V and 4 bases from J, the gap between germline ends came to 8 bases. Germline V CDR1 and CDR2: LNHDA, SQIVND (reference sequence). There are 13 residues in the CDR3. The sequencing used blood, collected before transplantation. The receptor's source is a male donor older than 55 who later had graft-versus-host disease after an allogeneic stem cell transplant. The V and J genes are TRBV19 and TRBJ2-2; D uncertain. CDR3 residues: CASSPSPTGELFF. CDR3 DNA sequence: TGTGCCAGTAGTCCGAGCCCCACCGGGGAGCTGTTTTTT.